Listed below are T cell receptor beta chains from one sample, sequenced in a study of blood T cell repertoires in COVID-19. Sequencing used immunoSEQ multiplex PCR; TCRdb keeps in-frame clones, though not all of them. Of 95,000 to 110,000 clones listed, around 88% are singletons. The specimen sequenced was peripheral blood. All receptors derive from a man between 50 and 59 years old with active or convalescent COVID-19. Each CDR3 is given with its conserved first and last residue. A D gene is named only where the DNA matches it firmly. Only some rows state a clone size, as once, few, many or a class for expanded clones.

d_gene	v_gene	len	abundance	j_gene	CDR3aa	CDR3nt
TRBD1	TRBV11-3	13	.	TRBJ2-1	CASSQGQKFAQFF	TGTGCCAGCTCCCAGGGACAGAAATTTGCGCAGTTCTTC
.	TRBV15	14	.	TRBJ1-5	CATSRVTGIQPQHF	TGTGCCACCAGCAGAGTCACAGGGATTCAGCCCCAGCATTTT
TRBD1	TRBV12-3/TRBV12-4	13	once	TRBJ2-5	CASGQGRQETQYF	TGTGCCAGCGGACAGGGTCGCCAAGAGACCCAGTACTTC
TRBD1	TRBV15	14	once	TRBJ1-3	CATNSGGAGNTIYF	TGTGCCACCAATTCAGGGGGTGCTGGAAACACCATATATTTT
.	TRBV9	12	.	TRBJ1-2	CASAEGVDGYTF	TGTGCCAGCGCGGAAGGGGTCGATGGCTACACCTTC
.	TRBV15	15	.	TRBJ2-5	CATSRDSDFQETQYF	TGTGCCACCAGCAGAGATTCGGACTTCCAAGAGACCCAGTACTTC
TRBD1	TRBV30	13	.	TRBJ1-2	CALHRDRDWGYTF	TGTGCCTTACACCGGGACAGGGACTGGGGCTACACCTTC
TRBD2	TRBV11-2	16	.	TRBJ2-7	CASSRYSGRAPYEQYF	TGTGCCAGCAGCCGTTATAGCGGGAGAGCCCCCTACGAGCAGTACTTC
.	TRBV20-1	11	.	TRBJ2-5	CSARQGETQYF	TGCAGTGCTAGACAGGGGGAGACCCAGTACTTC
.	TRBV5-1	15	.	TRBJ2-5	CASSLALDSSETQYF	TGCGCCAGCAGCTTGGCCCTGGACAGTTCGGAGACCCAGTACTTC
TRBD2	TRBV3-1/TRBV3-2	14	once	TRBJ2-1	CASSQGAGVNEQFF	TGTGCCAGCAGCCAAGGAGCGGGAGTTAATGAGCAGTTCTTC
.	TRBV27	12	.	TRBJ2-1	CASSGTANEQFF	TGTGCCAGCAGTGGGACTGCCAATGAGCAGTTCTTC
.	TRBV2	12	once	TRBJ1-1	CASWGGYTEAFF	TGTGCCAGCTGGGGGGGTTACACTGAAGCTTTCTTT
.	TRBV6-5	13	.	TRBJ2-3	CASSTGRGDTQYF	TGTGCCAGCAGTACAGGGAGGGGAGATACGCAGTATTTT
.	TRBV6-6	15	.	TRBJ1-2	CASRRSSQGNYGYTF	TGTGCCAGCAGGCGGAGCTCTCAGGGGAACTATGGCTACACCTTC
.	TRBV10-1	13	.	TRBJ2-3	CASSEQNTDTQYF	TGCGCCAGCAGTGAGCAGAACACAGATACGCAGTATTTT
.	TRBV5-1	15	.	TRBJ1-5	CASSLDFSSNQPQHF	TGCGCCAGCAGCTTGGATTTCAGTAGCAATCAGCCCCAGCATTTT
.	TRBV28	12	.	TRBJ1-4	CASSFQRRPLFF	TGTGCCAGCAGTTTCCAGCGGCGTCCGCTGTTTTTT
.	TRBV10-3	15	.	TRBJ1-2	CAISGGEDPNYGYTF	TGTGCCATCAGTGGAGGTGAAGACCCTAACTATGGCTACACCTTC
TRBD1	TRBV2	16	.	TRBJ2-3	CASEIAGGKTTDTQYF	TGTGCCAGTGAGATTGCAGGGGGAAAAACCACAGATACGCAGTATTTT
TRBD2	TRBV5-6	15	.	TRBJ2-1	CASSLGVAGTYEQFF	TGTGCCAGCAGCTTGGGTGTAGCGGGAACATATGAGCAGTTCTTC
.	TRBV6-1	18	few	TRBJ2-7	CASSETSRDKIRYYEQYF	TGTGCCAGCAGTGAGACCTCCCGGGACAAGATACGATACTACGAGCAGTACTTC
.	TRBV27	16	.	TRBJ2-3	CASSSFFGQGTDTQYF	TGTGCCAGCAGTTCATTTTTTGGGCAAGGCACAGATACGCAGTATTTT
.	TRBV27	16	.	TRBJ1-2	CASSRIGGIANYGYTF	TGTGCCAGCAGCAGAATTGGGGGGATAGCTAACTATGGCTACACCTTC
TRBD1	TRBV19	18	.	TRBJ1-6	CASSITSLGGADKTPLHF	TGTGCCAGTAGTATAACGTCTCTAGGGGGCGCGGACAAGACACCCCTCCACTTT
TRBD2	TRBV24-1	16	.	TRBJ2-1	CATSDSREASYNEQFF	TGTGCCACCAGTGATTCGCGGGAGGCCTCCTACAATGAGCAGTTCTTC